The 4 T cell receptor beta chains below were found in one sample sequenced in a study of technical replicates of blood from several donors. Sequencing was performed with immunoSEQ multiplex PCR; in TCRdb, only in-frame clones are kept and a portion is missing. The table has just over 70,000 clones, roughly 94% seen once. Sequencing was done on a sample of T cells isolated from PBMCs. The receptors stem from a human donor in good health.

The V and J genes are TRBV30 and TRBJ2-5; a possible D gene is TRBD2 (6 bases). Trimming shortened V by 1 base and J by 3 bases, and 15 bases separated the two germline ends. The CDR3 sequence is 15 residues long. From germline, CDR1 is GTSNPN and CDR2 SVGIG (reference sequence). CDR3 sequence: CAWSAGGYVKETQYF. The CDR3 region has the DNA TGTGCCTGGAGTGCTGGGGGGTACGTAAAAGAGACCCAGTACTTC.

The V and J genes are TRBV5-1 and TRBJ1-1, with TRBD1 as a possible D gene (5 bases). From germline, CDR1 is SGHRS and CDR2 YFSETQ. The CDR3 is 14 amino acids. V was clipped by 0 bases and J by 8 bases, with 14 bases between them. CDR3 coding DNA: TGCGCCAGCAGCTTGGGTGTTGCGGGGGGAGAAGCTTTCTTT. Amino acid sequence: CASSLGVAGGEAFF.

The CDR3 DNA sequence: TGCAGTGCTCAACTGACCTACGAGCAGTACTTC. Its translation: CSAQLTYEQYF. The chain combines TRBV20-1 with TRBJ2-7; no clear D. V lost 5 bases and J 2 bases, leaving 7 bases between the germline ends. CDR1 is DFQATT and CDR2 is SNEGSKA in the germline V gene (reference sequence). This CDR3 region has 11 residues.

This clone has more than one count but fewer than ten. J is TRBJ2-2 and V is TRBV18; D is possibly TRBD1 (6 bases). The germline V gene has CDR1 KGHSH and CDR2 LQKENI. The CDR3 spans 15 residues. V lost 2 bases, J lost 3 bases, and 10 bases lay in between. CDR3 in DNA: TGTGCCAGCTCACCAGTGGCAGGGGACACCGGGGAGCTGTTTTTT. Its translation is CASSPVAGDTGELFF.